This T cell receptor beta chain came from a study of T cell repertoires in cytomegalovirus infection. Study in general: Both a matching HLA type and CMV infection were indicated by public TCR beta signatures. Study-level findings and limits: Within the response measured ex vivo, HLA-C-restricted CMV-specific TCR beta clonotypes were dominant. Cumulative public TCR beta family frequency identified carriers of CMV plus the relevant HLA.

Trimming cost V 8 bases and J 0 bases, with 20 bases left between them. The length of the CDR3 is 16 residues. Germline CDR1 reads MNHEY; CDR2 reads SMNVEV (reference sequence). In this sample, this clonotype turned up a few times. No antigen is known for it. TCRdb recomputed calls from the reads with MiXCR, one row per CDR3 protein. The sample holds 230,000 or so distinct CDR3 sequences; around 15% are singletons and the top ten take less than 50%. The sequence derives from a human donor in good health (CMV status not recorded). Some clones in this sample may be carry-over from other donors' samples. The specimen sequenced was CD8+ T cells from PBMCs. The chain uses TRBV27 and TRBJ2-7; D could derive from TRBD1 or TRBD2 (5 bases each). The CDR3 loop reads CASGYPYGTASYEQYF. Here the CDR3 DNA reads TGTGCCAGCGGATATCCTTATGGGACGGCCTCCTACGAGCAGTACTTC.